These T cell receptor beta chains were read from a single sample in a study of blood T cells in healthy people across ages. TCRdb ran MiXCR on the 5' RACE reads and lists one entry per CDR3 protein. The repertoire has over 950,000 distinct CDR3 sequences, roughly two fifths of them found once; the top ten carry less than 15%. Sequenced material: blood. Receptors originate from a young man in good health. The CDR3 runs from the conserved cysteine through the conserved F or W. A D gene is named only where the DNA matches it firmly. Not every row has a clone size; where given, it reads once, few, many or a size class.

V: TRBV20-1; size: .; J: TRBJ1-5; D: .; CDR3: CSASRGGSQPQHF; DNA: TGCAGTGCTAGTAGGGGGGGGAGTCAGCCCCAGCATTTT
V: TRBV20-1; size: .; J: TRBJ2-2; D: .; CDR3: CSAQFSGELFF; DNA: TGCAGTGCCCAATTCTCCGGGGAGCTGTTTTTT
V: TRBV7-2; size: .; J: TRBJ2-3; D: .; CDR3: CASSLGSNRATDTQYF; DNA: TGTGCCAGCAGCTTGGGATCAAACAGGGCCACAGATACGCAGTATTTT
V: TRBV7-2; size: .; J: TRBJ2-3; D: TRBD1; CDR3: CASSKATGTETSTDTQYF; DNA: TGTGCCAGCAGCAAAGCTACCGGGACAGAAACTAGCACAGATACGCAGTATTTT
V: TRBV7-9; size: .; J: TRBJ2-1; D: .; CDR3: CASSLVGSPSYNEQFF; DNA: TGTGCCAGCAGCTTAGTGGGGAGCCCCTCCTACAATGAGCAGTTCTTC
V: TRBV6-2/TRBV6-3; size: .; J: TRBJ2-1; D: TRBD2; CDR3: CASSEPAGGAYNEQFF; DNA: TGTGCCAGCAGTGAGCCAGCGGGGGGGGCCTACAATGAGCAGTTCTTC
V: TRBV19; size: few; J: TRBJ1-1; D: TRBD1; CDR3: CASSRPDRAYGIEAFF; DNA: TGTGCCAGTAGTAGACCGGACAGGGCATATGGGATTGAAGCTTTCTTT
V: TRBV4-3; size: .; J: TRBJ2-3; D: TRBD2; CDR3: CASSQVAGIDTQYF; DNA: TGCGCCAGCAGCCAAGTAGCGGGGATAGATACGCAGTATTTT
V: TRBV20-1; size: .; J: TRBJ2-6; D: .; CDR3: CSVPKDIAGANVLTF; DNA: TGCAGTGTACCCAAGGACATAGCTGGGGCCAACGTCCTGACTTTC
V: TRBV20-1; size: .; J: TRBJ2-1; D: .; CDR3: CSASLGGSVVRETQFF; DNA: TGCAGTGCTAGCCTGGGGGGTAGCGTTGTTCGAGAGACCCAGTTCTTC
V: TRBV12-3/TRBV12-4; size: few; J: TRBJ1-4; D: .; CDR3: CASRRSEKLFF; DNA: TGTGCCAGCAGAAGGAGTGAAAAACTGTTTTTT
V: TRBV28; size: .; J: TRBJ2-1; D: TRBD2; CDR3: CASGLAGGPKEQFF; DNA: TGTGCCAGCGGACTAGCGGGGGGCCCAAAGGAGCAGTTCTTC
V: TRBV20-1; size: .; J: TRBJ1-5; D: .; CDR3: CSAPSGNSNQPQHF; DNA: TGCAGTGCCCCCTCAGGGAATAGCAATCAGCCCCAGCATTTT
V: TRBV29-1; size: .; J: TRBJ2-5; D: .; CDR3: CSVVQGTNEQYF; DNA: TGCAGCGTTGTACAGGGCACGAATGAGCAGTACTTC
V: TRBV24-1; size: .; J: TRBJ1-2; D: .; CDR3: CATSDVDRHYGYTF; DNA: TGTGCCACCAGTGACGTGGACAGACATTATGGCTACACCTTC
V: TRBV7-3; size: .; J: TRBJ2-2; D: .; CDR3: CASSLNGRAVAGELFF; DNA: TGTGCCAGCAGCTTAAATGGCAGGGCAGTCGCCGGGGAGCTGTTTTTT
V: TRBV28; size: .; J: TRBJ1-1; D: .; CDR3: CASSSGQLPEAFF; DNA: TGTGCCAGTAGCTCCGGGCAGTTGCCTGAAGCTTTCTTT
V: TRBV9; size: .; J: TRBJ1-1; D: .; CDR3: CASSVGVGMNTEAFF; DNA: TGTGCCAGCAGCGTAGGGGTAGGGATGAACACTGAAGCTTTCTTT
V: TRBV4-2; size: .; J: TRBJ1-1; D: .; CDR3: CASGQVGGEGRTEAFF; DNA: TGTGCCAGCGGCCAAGTGGGGGGCGAAGGGAGGACTGAAGCTTTCTTT
V: TRBV20-1; size: .; J: TRBJ2-3; D: TRBD1; CDR3: CSGTAGTGLTDTQYF; DNA: TGCAGTGGTACGGCGGGGACAGGACTCACAGATACGCAGTATTTT
V: TRBV7-8; size: .; J: TRBJ1-2; D: .; CDR3: CASSSLQGSFFGYTF; DNA: TGTGCCAGCAGCTCACTACAGGGCTCCTTTTTCGGCTACACCTTC
V: TRBV20-1; size: few; J: TRBJ1-6; D: .; CDR3: CSASENLQGPYNSPLHF; DNA: TGCAGTGCTAGCGAAAATTTACAGGGCCCCTATAATTCACCCCTCCACTTT
V: TRBV29-1; size: .; J: TRBJ1-2; D: TRBD1; CDR3: CSAVSGTEGYGYTF; DNA: TGCAGCGCCGTCTCCGGGACAGAAGGCTATGGCTACACCTTC
V: TRBV10-3; size: many; J: TRBJ2-3; D: .; CDR3: CAIGTGGASADTQYF; DNA: TGTGCCATTGGCACAGGGGGGGCGTCAGCAGATACGCAGTATTTT
V: TRBV6-6; size: .; J: TRBJ2-3; D: .; CDR3: CASKGRSPDTRYF; DNA: TGTGCCAGCAAGGGAAGGAGTCCAGATACGCGGTATTTT
V: TRBV6-2/TRBV6-3; size: .; J: TRBJ2-1; D: TRBD2; CDR3: CASREAGIEQFF; DNA: TGTGCCAGCAGGGAAGCGGGGATTGAGCAGTTCTTC
V: TRBV29-1; size: .; J: TRBJ2-3; D: .; CDR3: CSVDGPGADTQYF; DNA: TGCAGCGTTGATGGGCCTGGGGCAGATACGCAGTATTTT
V: TRBV28; size: few; J: TRBJ2-5; D: .; CDR3: CASTIGFQETQYF; DNA: TGTGCCAGCACAATAGGCTTCCAAGAGACCCAGTACTTC
V: TRBV6-2/TRBV6-3; size: .; J: TRBJ2-3; D: TRBD2; CDR3: CASSYREGTTDTQYF; DNA: TGTGCCAGCAGTTACCGGGAGGGGACGACAGATACGCAGTATTTT
V: TRBV7-2; size: .; J: TRBJ2-7; D: .; CDR3: CASSVDSQSYEQYF; DNA: TGTGCCAGCAGCGTTGACAGTCAGAGCTACGAGCAGTACTTC
V: TRBV20-1; size: .; J: TRBJ2-3; D: .; CDR3: CSAPKGPAVGTDTQYF; DNA: TGCAGTGCTCCCAAGGGCCCCGCGGTGGGCACAGATACGCAGTATTTT
V: TRBV3-1; size: .; J: TRBJ2-7; D: .; CDR3: CASSQRWDGSYEQYF; DNA: TGTGCCAGCAGCCAAAGATGGGACGGCTCCTACGAGCAGTACTTC
V: TRBV7-9; size: .; J: TRBJ1-2; D: .; CDR3: CASSSVVAGYTF; DNA: TGTGCCAGCAGCTCTGTGGTCGCTGGCTACACCTTC
V: TRBV7-9; size: .; J: TRBJ1-1; D: .; CDR3: CASSSSNTEAFF; DNA: TGTGCCAGCAGCTCAAGCAACACTGAAGCTTTCTTT